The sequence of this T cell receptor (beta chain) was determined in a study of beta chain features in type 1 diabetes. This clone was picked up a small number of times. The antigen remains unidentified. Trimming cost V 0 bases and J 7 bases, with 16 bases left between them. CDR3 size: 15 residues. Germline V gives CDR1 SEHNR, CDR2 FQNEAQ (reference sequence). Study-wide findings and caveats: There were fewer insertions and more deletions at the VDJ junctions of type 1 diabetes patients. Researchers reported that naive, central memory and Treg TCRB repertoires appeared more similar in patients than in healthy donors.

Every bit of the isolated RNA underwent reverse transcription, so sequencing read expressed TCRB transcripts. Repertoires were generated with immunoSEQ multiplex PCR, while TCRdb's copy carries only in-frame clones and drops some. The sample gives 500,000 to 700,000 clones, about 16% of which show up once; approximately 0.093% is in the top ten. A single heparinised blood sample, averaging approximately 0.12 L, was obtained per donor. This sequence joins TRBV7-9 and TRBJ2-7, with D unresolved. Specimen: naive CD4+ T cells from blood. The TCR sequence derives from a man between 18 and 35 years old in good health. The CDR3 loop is CASSLAGLGLGEQYF. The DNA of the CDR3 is TGTGCCAGCAGCTTAGCGGGCCTCGGGTTGGGTGAGCAGTACTTC.